This TCR beta chain was captured by sequencing in a study of cytomegalovirus exposure and HLA in healthy donors. The CDR3 spans 17 residues. Germline CDR1 is LGHNA and CDR2 is YNFKEQ. V lost 3 bases, J lost 3 bases, and 10 bases stayed unmatched. As concerns this clone: Its target is not known.

The study ran its PCR with 60 Vbeta and 13 Jbeta primers. This table comes from immunoSEQ multiplex PCR, and its TCRdb copy is limited to in-frame clones, with some not included. The sample gives around 120,000 clones, over 65% of which show up once; about 1.7% is in the top ten. General study points: In a later analysis, TCR beta V- and J-gene trimming showed a link to a missense DCLRE1C variant. Per a prior analysis, the majority of TCR beta V segments were productive roughly 87% or roughly 30% of the time.

V is TRBV4-2 and J is TRBJ2-2; 7 bases match TRBD2. Source material: PBMCs. The origin of this receptor is a man aged 18 to 30 in good health and CMV-seronegative. Here the CDR3 DNA reads TGTGCCAGCAGCCAGCTTGGACTAGTACAGGACACCGGGGAGCTGTTTTTT. Its protein is CASSQLGLVQDTGELFF.